This is a list of T cell receptor beta chains from one sample in a study of blood T cell repertoires in COVID-19. Sequencing used immunoSEQ multiplex PCR; TCRdb keeps in-frame clones, though not all of them. The top ten clones hold roughly 8% of a sample with around 160,000 clones, 65% to 90% of them seen once. Sample: peripheral blood. These receptors were obtained from a man in his sixties with acute or convalescent COVID-19. The CDR3 runs from the conserved cysteine through the conserved F or W. The D gene is left open where the match is weak. Clone size, where shown, is once, few, many, or a class for clones that have expanded.

J gene	V gene	clone size	D gene	CDR3 length	CDR3 DNA	CDR3 protein
TRBJ1-1	TRBV5-1	.	.	14	TGCGCCAGCAGCTTGGATGGCGGGAACACTGAAGCTTTCTTT	CASSLDGGNTEAFF
TRBJ2-3	TRBV5-1	.	.	14	TGCGCCAGCAGCTTGGGGGACATCACAGATACGCAGTATTTT	CASSLGDITDTQYF
TRBJ2-5	TRBV24-1	.	TRBD1	14	TGTGCCACCAGTGACCGGACAGGGGTGGAGACCCAGTACTTC	CATSDRTGVETQYF
TRBJ2-7	TRBV5-1	.	.	12	TGCGCCAGCAGTTTTCCAGGCTACGAGCAGTACTTC	CASSFPGYEQYF
TRBJ2-1	TRBV7-2	.	TRBD2	14	TGTGCCAGCAGCTTCAGACTAGCCGACAATGAGCAGTTCTTC	CASSFRLADNEQFF
TRBJ2-7	TRBV7-8	.	.	13	TGTGCCAGCAGTACAGGGAGGGAACGTGAGCAGTACTTC	CASSTGREREQYF
TRBJ2-2	TRBV24-1	.	TRBD2	16	TGTGCCACCAGTGATTCTACTAGCGGGAGGGCCGGGGAGCTGTTTTTT	CATSDSTSGRAGELFF
TRBJ2-2	TRBV13	.	.	13	TGTGCCAGCAGCTTACGGACAGCCGGGGAGCTGTTTTTT	CASSLRTAGELFF
TRBJ1-4	TRBV19	.	.	13	TGTGCCAGTTCTGTTGAGGAGTTTGAAAAACTGTTTTTT	CASSVEEFEKLFF
TRBJ1-1	TRBV18	.	.	12	TGTGCCAGCTCACCTTCTGCCAGTGAAGCTTTCTTT	CASSPSASEAFF
TRBJ2-7	TRBV20-1	.	.	11	TGCAGTGCCCGGGATCCCTACGAGCAGTACTTC	CSARDPYEQYF
TRBJ1-2	TRBV9	.	.	12	TGTGCCAGCAGCGTAGACGGAGATGGCTACACCTTC	CASSVDGDGYTF
TRBJ2-5	TRBV5-4	.	TRBD2	15	TGTGCCAGCAACCGCGCTGGCGGGGGGAAAGAGACCCAGTACTTC	CASNRAGGGKETQYF
TRBJ2-7	TRBV15	few	TRBD2	15	TGTGCCACCAGCCGTATAACTAGCGGGAGGAACGAGCAGTACTTC	CATSRITSGRNEQYF
TRBJ1-4	TRBV18	.	.	14	TGTGCCAGCTCGCAGGGGACCCCTAATGAAAAACTGTTTTTT	CASSQGTPNEKLFF
TRBJ1-2	TRBV10-3	.	.	14	TGTGCCATCAGTGAGTTCGCGGGGGTCGATGGCTACACCTTC	CAISEFAGVDGYTF
TRBJ1-2	TRBV30	many	.	14	TGTGCCTCATCCCGTGACAGGAGAAACTATGGCTACACCTTC	CASSRDRRNYGYTF
TRBJ2-1	TRBV5-5	.	TRBD2	16	TGTGCCAGCAGCTCACTAGCGGGAGGGTCCTACAATGAGCAGTTCTTC	CASSSLAGGSYNEQFF
TRBJ2-3	TRBV12-3/TRBV12-4	once	.	13	TGTGCCAGCAGTTTACAGAGCACAGATACGCAGTATTTT	CASSLQSTDTQYF
TRBJ1-5	TRBV19	.	TRBD1	15	TGTGCCAGTAGTGCCACGGGACAGGGGAATCAGCCCCAGCATTTT	CASSATGQGNQPQHF
TRBJ2-1	TRBV9	.	TRBD2	16	TGTGCCAGCAGCCCCCGTCTAGCGGCGGCCTACAATGAGCAGTTCTTC	CASSPRLAAAYNEQFF
TRBJ1-3	TRBV28	.	.	14	TGTGCCAGCAGCGGGGGGGGCTCTGGAAACACCATATATTTT	CASSGGGSGNTIYF
TRBJ2-1	TRBV2	.	.	15	TGTGCCAGCAGTGACTGGCGGAGCTCCTACAATGAGCAGTTCTTC	CASSDWRSSYNEQFF
TRBJ1-5	TRBV3-1/TRBV3-2	.	.	16	TGTGCCAGCAGCCCAACGTGGGGCCTGGATAATCAGCCCCAGCATTTT	CASSPTWGLDNQPQHF
TRBJ2-7	TRBV27	once	TRBD1	15	TGTGCCAGCAGTTTAAGGGACAGCCACGCCTACGAGCAGTACTTC	CASSLRDSHAYEQYF
TRBJ1-1	TRBV2	.	TRBD1	16	TGTGCCAGCAGAGGCGGGACAGGGAATAGGGACACTGAAGCTTTCTTT	CASRGGTGNRDTEAFF
TRBJ2-2	TRBV7-9	few	TRBD1	15	TGTGCCAGCAACCGGGACAGGTCGAGCACCGGGGAGCTGTTTTTT	CASNRDRSSTGELFF
TRBJ2-1	TRBV5-1	.	TRBD2	15	TGCGCCAGCAGCTTGTTAGCGGGCTCCTACAATGAGCAGTTCTTC	CASSLLAGSYNEQFF
TRBJ2-2	TRBV3-1/TRBV3-2	.	TRBD2	15	TGTGCCAGCAGCCAGTCCCTAGCGGGAGCCGGGGAGCTGTTTTTT	CASSQSLAGAGELFF
TRBJ1-6	TRBV6-1	.	TRBD1	16	TGTGCCAGCAGTGTCCGGGACAGGGGTTTTAATTCACCCCTCCACTTT	CASSVRDRGFNSPLHF
TRBJ2-1	TRBV18	.	TRBD2	14	TGTGCCAGCTCACCCGGGACTAGCGGGAGGGGGCAGTTCTTC	CASSPGTSGRGQFF
TRBJ1-5	TRBV6-6	.	TRBD1	15	TGTGCCAGCAGTTACGAGGGCAGGGGGAGTCAGCCCCAGCATTTT	CASSYEGRGSQPQHF
TRBJ1-6	TRBV1	.	.	14	TGCACCAGCAGCCAAGAAGATCGGCGGACACCCCTCCACTTT	CTSSQEDRRTPLHF
TRBJ2-7	TRBV4-1	once	.	13	TGCGCCAGCAGCCAACTACAGGATGCCGAGCAGTACTTC	CASSQLQDAEQYF
TRBJ1-2	TRBV19	.	.	17	TGTGCCAGTAGTCTGACCTTATCCGGAGCGTCCCTCCATGGCTACACCTTC	CASSLTLSGASLHGYTF
TRBJ2-5	TRBV7-9	once	.	15	TGTGCCAGCAGCTTGAGTGCTAGCGCCAAAGAGACCCAGTACTTC	CASSLSASAKETQYF
TRBJ2-7	TRBV27	once	TRBD1	14	TGTGCCAGCAGAACCGGGACAGGGGCTGAGGGGCAGTACTTC	CASRTGTGAEGQYF
TRBJ2-7	TRBV7-6	few	.	16	TGTGCCAGCAGCTTAGGGGTCGGCGGGAAGGCCTACGAGCAGTACTTC	CASSLGVGGKAYEQYF
TRBJ2-6	TRBV11-1	.	.	15	TGTGCCAGCAGCTGGACTCTCTCTGGGGCCAACGTCCTGACTTTC	CASSWTLSGANVLTF
TRBJ2-7	TRBV7-9	.	TRBD2	16	TGTGCCACCGCGGGACTAGCGGGAGGTTACTCCTACGAGCAGTACTTC	CATAGLAGGYSYEQYF